This passage covers 18 T cell receptor beta chains from one sample sequenced in a study of blood T cell repertoires in COVID-19. Some clones are missing from TCRdb's copy, which holds only in-frame ones; the method was immunoSEQ multiplex PCR. The data hold roughly 280,000 clones, with around 85% observed a single time. Sequencing was done on a sample of peripheral blood. The receptors derive from a woman in her 70s with acute or convalescent COVID-19.

This clone was found a few times. The chain employs TRBV5-1 and TRBJ2-1, with D possibly matching TRBD2 (6 bases). Trimming took off 4 bases at V and 5 bases at J, with 16 bases between the two ends. The CDR3 runs to 15 residues. The germline V gene has CDR1 SGHRS and CDR2 YFSETQ. CDR3 amino acids: CASSRGTGLDNEQFF. In DNA form, the CDR3 reads TGCGCCAGCAGCCGCGGGACCGGCCTCGACAATGAGCAGTTCTTC.

V and J are TRBV27 and TRBJ1-2; possible D gene TRBD1, 6 bases. V gave up 5 bases and J gave up 8 bases, with 18 bases separating them. The germline CDR1 and CDR2 sequences are MNHEY and SMNVEV (reference sequence). This CDR3 contains 14 residues. CDR3 DNA: TGTGCCAGCAGTCCCAGCCACAGGGCTGGGGGCTACACCTTC. Protein product: CASSPSHRAGGYTF.

The J gene is TRBJ2-2, the V gene TRBV5-6; 7 positions agree with TRBD2. Per the germline V gene, CDR1 is SGHDT and CDR2 is YYEEEE. V dropped 7 bases and J dropped 4; count of bases not matched to a gene: 10. The CDR3 covers 15 residues. CDR3 sequence (DNA): TGTGCCAGCGCTGGGGTGGGACTATCCACCGGGGAGCTGTTTTTT. Residues: CASAGVGLSTGELFF. Supplemented by reference TRBV5-6 and TRBJ2-2, the full variable domain reads DAGVTQSPTHLIKTRGQQVTLRCSPKSGHDTVSWYQQALGQGPQFIFQYYEEEERQRGNFPDRFSGHQFPNYSSELNVNALLLGDSALYLCASAGVGLSTGELFFGEGSRLTVL.

This chain connects TRBV4-1 to TRBJ1-5, with D unresolved. The length of the CDR3 is 16 residues. V was trimmed by 0 bases and J by 7 bases, leaving 16 bases between them. Per the germline V gene, CDR1 is MGHRA and CDR2 is YSYEKL. CDR3 coding DNA: TGCGCCAGCAGCCAAGATTTGGGCAAGGCTGGGCAGCCCCAGCATTTT. This translates into CASSQDLGKAGQPQHF.

This chain connects TRBV20-1 to TRBJ2-5; D may be TRBD1 (5 bases). Looked up from germline, CDR1 is DFQATT and CDR2 is SNEGSKA (reference sequence). CDR3 length equals 16 residues. The V end was cut by 3 bases, the J end by 4 bases, with 21 bases between. This CDR3 is CSASGVPHRNSETQYF. DNA of the CDR3: TGCAGTGCTAGTGGGGTCCCCCACAGGAATTCAGAGACCCAGTACTTC.

V usage is TRBV7-2 and J usage is TRBJ1-6; 10 bases match TRBD1. Trimming at V came to 1 base and at J to 4 bases, leaving 7 bases not matched to a gene. Germline V lookup: CDR1 SGHTA, CDR2 FQGNSA. The CDR3 runs 18 residues. CDR3 DNA: TGTGCCAGCAGCTTAGGAAGGGGACAGGGGCTATATAATTCACCCCTCCACTTT. This sequence encodes CASSLGRGQGLYNSPLHF.

This sequence joins TRBV7-8 and TRBJ1-1; D is ambiguous. This CDR3 has 14 residues. CDR1 and CDR2 from the germline V gene are SGHVS and FQNEAQ. With 5 bases removed from V and 4 bases from J, the gap between germline ends came to 14 bases. CDR3 sequence: CASSAQLGSTEAFF. CDR3 DNA sequence: TGTGCCAGCAGCGCACAACTCGGGAGCACTGAAGCTTTCTTT.

V usage is TRBV6-4 and J usage is TRBJ2-5, with D maybe TRBD2 (5 bases). Germline CDR1 reads MRHNA; CDR2 reads SNTAGT. Between the trimmed V and J ends, which lost 3 bases and 4 bases, there was a span of 9 bases. CDR3 size: 13 residues. The CDR3 nucleotides read TGTGCCAGCAGTGAAGCCCGGGGAGAGACCCAGTACTTC. Its protein product is CASSEARGETQYF.

V usage is TRBV5-1 and J usage is TRBJ2-7; TRBD1 aligns across 9 bases. The germline CDR1 and CDR2 sequences are SGHRS and YFSETQ. This CDR3 comprises 14 residues. V lost 2 bases, J lost 1 base, and 1 base stayed unmatched. CDR3 sequence reads: CASSFGTGSYEQYF. For the CDR3, the DNA is TGCGCCAGCAGCTTCGGGACAGGGTCCTACGAGCAGTACTTC.

The chain links TRBV18 to TRBJ2-5; 7 bases agree with TRBD1. CDR1 is KGHSH, CDR2 LQKENI, per germline. The CDR3 totals 15 residues. The trim removed 3 bases at V and 1 base at J, leaving 5 bases unmatched. CDR3 bases: TGTGCCAGCTCACCCCGGGACAGACCCCAAGAGACCCAGTACTTC. It yields the protein CASSPRDRPQETQYF. Filled out from reference TRBV18 and TRBJ2-5, the complete variable domain reads NAGVMQNPRHLVRRRGQEARLRCSPMKGHSHVYWYRQLPEEGLKFMVYLQKENIIDESGMPKERFSAEFPKEGPSILRIQQVVRGDSAAYFCASSPRDRPQETQYFGPGTRLLVL.

CDR3 bases: TGTGCCAGCAGTGGAATCGGGGGTGGGATGTCCAGGGCGGGAGGCTACACCTTC. Translation: CASSGIGGGMSRAGGYTF. This chain uses TRBV25-1 with TRBJ1-2, with TRBD1 as a possible D gene (5 bases). CDR1 is MGHDK and CDR2 is SYGVNS in the germline V gene. V gave up 4 bases and J gave up 8 bases, with 29 bases separating them. CDR3 length: 18 residues.

Concerning this clone: This specimen includes other DNA sequences encoding the same CDR3. The J gene is TRBJ1-2, the V gene TRBV19; weak D call: TRBD1 (5 bases). This CDR3 has 13 residues. V shed 1 base and J shed 5 bases, with 8 bases lying between them. Germline CDR1 is LNHDA and CDR2 is SQIVND (reference sequence). The CDR3 here is CASSIGQGYGYTF. CDR3 bases: TGTGCCAGTAGTATAGGCCAGGGATATGGCTACACCTTC.

The V call is TRBV3-1 (or the pseudogene TRBV3-2), the J call TRBJ2-1; 11 nucleotides line up with TRBD2. J was trimmed by 6 bases and V by 2 bases; bases with no gene match: 6. This CDR3 is built from 16 residues. Germline CDR1 is LGHDT and CDR2 is YNNKEL (reference sequence). This CDR3 reads CASSQTTGTSGNEQFF. CDR3 nucleotide sequence: TGTGCCAGCAGCCAAACCACCGGGACTAGCGGCAATGAGCAGTTCTTC.

This clone was seen repeatedly, ten times or more. The chain links TRBV15 to TRBJ2-1; no clear D. The CDR3 runs 14 residues. The V and J ends lost 1 base and 6 bases respectively, with 10 bases between them. In germline, CDR1 is LNHNV, CDR2 YYDKDF (reference sequence). DNA of the CDR3: TGTGCCACCAGCAGAGGATCTGGCGGCAATGAGCAGTTCTTC. Amino acids: CATSRGSGGNEQFF.

V is TRBV5-1 and J is TRBJ2-5; maybe TRBD2 (6 bases). Looked up from germline, CDR1 is SGHRS and CDR2 is YFSETQ. The V end lost 1 base, the J end lost 2 bases, and 6 bases lay between the germline ends. This CDR3 is built from 13 residues. The CDR3 nucleotides are TGCGCCAGCAGCTTGAGCGGGCAAGAGACCCAGTACTTC. It yields the protein CASSLSGQETQYF.

On this clone itself: Other DNA sequences from this sample encode an identical CDR3 as well. This chain joins TRBV5-1 and TRBJ1-1; the D gene is possibly TRBD1 (6 bases). The CDR3 has 15 amino acids. The V end lost 2 bases, the J end lost 5 bases, and 16 bases lay between the germline ends. The V gene's germline CDR1 is SGHRS and CDR2 YFSETQ. As DNA, the CDR3 is TGCGCCAGCAGCTTTCATCAGGGGAGGGGTACTGAAGCTTTCTTT. Amino acids: CASSFHQGRGTEAFF.

The chain employs TRBV6-5 and TRBJ2-7; D gene unclear. Trimming removed 7 bases from V and 0 bases from J, with 13 bases in between. This CDR3 region has 14 residues. Germline CDR1 reads MNHEY; CDR2 reads SVGAGI. CDR3 sequence reads: CASIPGGSSYEQYF. CDR3 in DNA: TGTGCCAGCATACCCGGCGGATCCTCCTACGAGCAGTACTTC.

V usage is TRBV18 and J usage is TRBJ1-2; TRBD1 is a possible D gene (5 bases). V lost 3 bases, J lost 4 bases, and 9 bases lay in between. CDR1 and CDR2 from the germline V gene are KGHSH and LQKENI. This CDR3 is built from 13 residues. As DNA, the CDR3 is TGTGCCAGCTCACCGCAGGGAACCTATGGCTACACCTTC. Translated: CASSPQGTYGYTF.